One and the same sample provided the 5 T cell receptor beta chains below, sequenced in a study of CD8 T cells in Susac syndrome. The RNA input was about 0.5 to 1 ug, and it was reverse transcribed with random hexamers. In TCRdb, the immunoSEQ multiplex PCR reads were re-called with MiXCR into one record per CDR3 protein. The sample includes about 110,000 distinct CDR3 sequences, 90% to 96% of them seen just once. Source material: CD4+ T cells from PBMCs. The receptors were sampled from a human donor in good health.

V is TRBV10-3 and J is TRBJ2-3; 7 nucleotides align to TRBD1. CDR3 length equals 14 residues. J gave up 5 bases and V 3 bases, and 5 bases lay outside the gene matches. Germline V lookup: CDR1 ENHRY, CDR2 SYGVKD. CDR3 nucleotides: TGTGCCATCAGTGACCCCGACAGGGAAGATACGCAGTATTTT. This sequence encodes CAISDPDREDTQYF.

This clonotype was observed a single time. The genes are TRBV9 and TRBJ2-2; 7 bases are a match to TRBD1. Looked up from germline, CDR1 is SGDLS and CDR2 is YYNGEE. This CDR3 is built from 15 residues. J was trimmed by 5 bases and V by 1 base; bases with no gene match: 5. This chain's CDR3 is CASSVWQGETGELFF. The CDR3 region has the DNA TGTGCCAGCAGCGTATGGCAGGGGGAAACCGGGGAGCTGTTTTTT. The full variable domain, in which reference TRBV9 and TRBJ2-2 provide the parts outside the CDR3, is DSGVTQTPKHLITATGQRVTLRCSPRSGDLSVYWYQQSLDQGLQFLIQYYNGEERAKGNILERFSAQQFPDLHSELNLSSLELGDSALYFCASSVWQGETGELFFGEGSRLTVL.

The CDR3 sequence: CASRNLAGSSTDTQYF. The CDR3 DNA sequence: TGTGCCAGCAGAAATTTAGCGGGATCTAGCACAGATACGCAGTATTTT. The rearrangement links TRBV7-9 to TRBJ2-3; 8 nucleotides line up with TRBD2. Germline values: CDR1 SEHNR, CDR2 FQNEAQ (reference sequence). This CDR3 has 16 residues. V lost 6 bases and J lost 0; bases outside the gene matches: 8.

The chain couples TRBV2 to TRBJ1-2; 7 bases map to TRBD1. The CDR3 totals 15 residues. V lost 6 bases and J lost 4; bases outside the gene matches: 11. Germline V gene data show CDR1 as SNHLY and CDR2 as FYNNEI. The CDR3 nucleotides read TGTGCCAGCAGAAACGGACAGGTAGCTACCTATGGCTACACCTTC. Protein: CASRNGQVATYGYTF.

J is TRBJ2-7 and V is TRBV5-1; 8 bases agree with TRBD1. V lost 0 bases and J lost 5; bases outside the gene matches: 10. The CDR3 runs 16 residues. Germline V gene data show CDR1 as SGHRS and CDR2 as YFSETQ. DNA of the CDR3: TGCGCCAGCAGCTTGGACGGCGCCAGGGGGCGCGACGAGCAGTACTTC. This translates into CASSLDGARGRDEQYF.